These 9 T cell receptor beta chains were all obtained from the same sample, sequenced in a study of blood T cell repertoires in COVID-19. Sequencing used immunoSEQ multiplex PCR; TCRdb keeps in-frame clones, though not all of them. The top ten hold roughly 1.4% of the sample, which has around 190,000 clones, 65% to 90% seen once. The material sequenced was peripheral blood. All receptors come from a human donor in a cohort sampled during active COVID-19.

The sample holds a few counts of this clone. The chain carries TRBV5-5 and TRBJ2-1; TRBD1 aligns across 9 bases. CDR3 length: 14 amino acids. V lost 4 bases, J lost 6 bases, and 5 bases stayed unmatched. Germline V gene lookup returns CDR1 SGHKS and CDR2 YYEKEE (reference sequence). CDR3 DNA: TGTGCCAGCAGCGCGGGACAGGGTCGCAATGAGCAGTTCTTC. Encoded protein: CASSAGQGRNEQFF.

The rearrangement uses TRBV25-1 and TRBJ2-1; possibly TRBD2 for D (5 bases). CDR1 and CDR2 from the germline V gene are MGHDK and SYGVNS. CDR3 length: 14 residues. V lost 0 bases to trimming and J lost 8 bases, with 11 bases between them. CDR3 bases: TGTGCCAGCAGTGAATATAGTAGCGACTATGAGCAGTTCTTC. Encoded protein: CASSEYSSDYEQFF.

This clone has only a few counts. The chain is built from TRBV6-1 and TRBJ1-5; D gene uncertain. The CDR3 length is 16 residues. Trimming stripped 4 bases from V and 2 bases from J, with 15 bases between. Germline loops: CDR1 MNHNS, CDR2 SASEGT. Written as DNA, the CDR3 is TGTGCCAGCAGTGGGGGAGAGAATAGGGGCAATCAGCCCCAGCATTTT. It encodes CASSGGENRGNQPQHF.

This chain uses TRBV7-2 with TRBJ1-3; possibly TRBD1 for D (6 bases). Between the trimmed V and J ends, which lost 5 bases and 0 bases, there was a span of 14 bases. The germline V gene encodes CDR1 SGHTA and CDR2 FQGNSA. The CDR3 is 16 residues long. CDR3 nucleotides: TGTGCCAGCAGCCCGGGGGGCAGGGGCTCTGGAAACACCATATATTTT. Amino acid sequence: CASSPGGRGSGNTIYF.

The CDR3 coding sequence is TGCAGCGTTGTAGGGGCGAATGGCTACACCTTC. This gives the protein CSVVGANGYTF. The chain combines TRBV29-1 with TRBJ1-2; weak D call: TRBD1 (5 bases). The CDR3 consists of 11 residues. Trimming removed 4 bases from V and 6 bases from J, with 9 bases in between. The V gene's germline CDR1 is SQVTM and CDR2 ANQGSEA. The whole variable domain, remainder taken from reference TRBV29-1 and TRBJ1-2, is SAVISQKPSRDICQRGTSLTIQCQVDSQVTMMFWYRQQPGQSLTLIATANQGSEATYESGFVIDKFPISRPNLTFSTLTVSNMSPEDSSIYLCSVVGANGYTFGSGTRLTVV.

V usage is TRBV28 and J usage is TRBJ2-7, with 9 bases that match TRBD1. CDR3 length: 14 amino acids. V was clipped by 8 bases and J by 6 bases; unmatched bases: 11. Germline V gives CDR1 MDHEN, CDR2 SYDVKM. CDR3 protein: CASGPGTGNFEQYF. CDR3 in DNA: TGTGCCAGCGGACCCGGGACAGGGAATTTCGAGCAGTACTTC.

This clone appeared a single time. This CDR3 is CASSTGQSTDTQYF. The CDR3 DNA reads as TGCGCCAGCAGCACGGGACAGAGCACAGATACGCAGTATTTT. The V call is TRBV5-1, the J call TRBJ2-3; TRBD1 agrees at 7 bases. This CDR3 is built from 14 residues. The junction had 2 bases not matched to a gene; V was cut back by 4 bases and J by 0 bases. The germline V gene encodes CDR1 SGHRS and CDR2 YFSETQ.

The chain couples TRBV4-2 to TRBJ2-7; 10 bases agree with TRBD1. CDR3 size: 16 residues. V lost 2 bases to trimming and J lost 2 bases; unmatched junction nucleotides: 6. The germline V gene has CDR1 LGHNA and CDR2 YNFKEQ. The CDR3 here is CASSQSSGQGTYEQYF. In DNA, the CDR3 is TGTGCCAGCAGCCAAAGCTCGGGACAGGGGACCTACGAGCAGTACTTC.

This clone was counted between two and nine times. The V gene is TRBV28, the J gene TRBJ1-2, with D hard to call. This CDR3 comprises 15 residues. From germline, CDR1 is MDHEN and CDR2 SYDVKM. The V end was cut by 6 bases, the J end by 8 bases, with 22 bases between. The CDR3 DNA is TGTGCCAGCAGCAAGCAGGCGAGGGCAGTGATCGGCTACACCTTC. Translating gives CASSKQARAVIGYTF.